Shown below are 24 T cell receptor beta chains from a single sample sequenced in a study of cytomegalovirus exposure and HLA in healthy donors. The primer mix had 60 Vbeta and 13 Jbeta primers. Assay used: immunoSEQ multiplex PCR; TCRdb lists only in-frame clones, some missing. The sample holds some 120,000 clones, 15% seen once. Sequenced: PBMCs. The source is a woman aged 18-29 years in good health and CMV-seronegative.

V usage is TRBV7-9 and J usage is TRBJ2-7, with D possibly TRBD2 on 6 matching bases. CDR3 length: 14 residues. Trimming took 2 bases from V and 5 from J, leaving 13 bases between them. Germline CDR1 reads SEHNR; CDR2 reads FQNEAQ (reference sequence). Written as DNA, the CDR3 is TGTGCCAGCAGCTTACTAGGTACGGGGGACGAGCAGTACTTC. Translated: CASSLLGTGDEQYF.

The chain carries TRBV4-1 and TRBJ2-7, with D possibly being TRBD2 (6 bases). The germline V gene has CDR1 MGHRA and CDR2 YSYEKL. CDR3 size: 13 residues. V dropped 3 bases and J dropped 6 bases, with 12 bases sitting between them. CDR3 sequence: CASSQMGRGEQYF. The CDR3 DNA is TGCGCCAGCAGCCAGATGGGGCGGGGCGAGCAGTACTTC.

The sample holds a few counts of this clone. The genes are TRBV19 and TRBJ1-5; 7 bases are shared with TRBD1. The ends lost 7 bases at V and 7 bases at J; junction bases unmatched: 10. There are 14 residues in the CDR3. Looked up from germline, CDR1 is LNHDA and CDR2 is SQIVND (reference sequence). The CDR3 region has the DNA TGTGCCAGTATCCCTCGACAGGGTATCCAGCCCCAGCATTTT. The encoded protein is CASIPRQGIQPQHF.

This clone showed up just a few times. This chain's CDR3 is CASSQGQGAGELFF. The CDR3 DNA is TGTGCCAGCAGCCAAGGACAGGGGGCCGGGGAGCTGTTTTTT. This chain joins TRBV4-2 and TRBJ2-2; 9 bases align to TRBD1. Germline loops: CDR1 LGHNA, CDR2 YNFKEQ. V lost 1 base to trimming and J lost 6 bases; unmatched junction nucleotides: 0. The CDR3 has 14 amino acids.

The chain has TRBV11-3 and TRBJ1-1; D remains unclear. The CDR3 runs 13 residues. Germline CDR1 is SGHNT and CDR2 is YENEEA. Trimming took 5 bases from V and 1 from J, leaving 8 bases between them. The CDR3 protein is CASSPLPNTEAFF. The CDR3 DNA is TGTGCCAGCAGCCCCCTTCCGAACACTGAAGCTTTCTTT.

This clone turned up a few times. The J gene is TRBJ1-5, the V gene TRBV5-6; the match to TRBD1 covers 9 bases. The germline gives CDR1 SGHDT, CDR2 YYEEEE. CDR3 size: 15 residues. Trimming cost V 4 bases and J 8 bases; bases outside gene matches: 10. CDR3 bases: TGTGCCAGCAGCAGGACCGGGACAGGGAGTGAGCCCCAGCATTTT. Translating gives CASSRTGTGSEPQHF.

In DNA form, the CDR3 reads TGTGCCAGAAGCTTGGGGAGGGAGGACGGAAAACTGTTTTTT. Its protein is CARSLGREDGKLFF. V and J are TRBV5-3 and TRBJ1-4; D is unresolved. TRBV5-3 is designated an ORF whose function remains uncertain. The CDR3 runs 14 residues. V shed 0 bases and J shed 10 bases, with 13 bases lying between them.

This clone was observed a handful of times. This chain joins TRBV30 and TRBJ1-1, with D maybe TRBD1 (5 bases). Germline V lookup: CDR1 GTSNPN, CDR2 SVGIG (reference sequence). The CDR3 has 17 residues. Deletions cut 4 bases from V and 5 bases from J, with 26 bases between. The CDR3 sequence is CAWTPASLGQGGTEAFF. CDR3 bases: TGTGCCTGGACCCCCGCCTCCTTGGGGCAGGGTGGGACTGAAGCTTTCTTT.

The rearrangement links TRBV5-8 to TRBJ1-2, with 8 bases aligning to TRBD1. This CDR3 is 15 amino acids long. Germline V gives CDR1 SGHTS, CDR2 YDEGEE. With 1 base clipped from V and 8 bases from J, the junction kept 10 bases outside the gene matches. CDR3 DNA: TGTGCCAGCAGCTTGTACAGGGGGGGCGGTGGGGGCTACACCTTC. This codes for CASSLYRGGGGGYTF.

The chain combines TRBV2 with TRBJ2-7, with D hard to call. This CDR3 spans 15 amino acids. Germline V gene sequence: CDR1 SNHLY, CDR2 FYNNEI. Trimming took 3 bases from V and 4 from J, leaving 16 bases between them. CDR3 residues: CASSDHSAVDYEQYF. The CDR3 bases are TGTGCCAGCAGTGATCATTCGGCGGTGGATTACGAGCAGTACTTC.

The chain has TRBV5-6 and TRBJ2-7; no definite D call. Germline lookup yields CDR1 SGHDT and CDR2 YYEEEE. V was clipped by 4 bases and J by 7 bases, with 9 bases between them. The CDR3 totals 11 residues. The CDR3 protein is CASSLLREQYF. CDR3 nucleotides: TGTGCCAGCAGCCTTCTGAGGGAGCAGTACTTC.

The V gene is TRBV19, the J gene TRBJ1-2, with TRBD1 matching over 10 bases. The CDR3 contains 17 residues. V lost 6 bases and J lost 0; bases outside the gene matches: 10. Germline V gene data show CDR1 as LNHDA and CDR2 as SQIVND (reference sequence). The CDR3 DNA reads TGTGCCAGTAGGAACCGGGACAGGGGCAAACCTAACTATGGCTACACCTTC. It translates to CASRNRDRGKPNYGYTF. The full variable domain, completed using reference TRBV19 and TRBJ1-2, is DGGITQSPKYLFRKEGQNVTLSCEQNLNHDAMYWYRQDPGQGLRLIYYSQIVNDFQKGDIAEGYSVSREKKESFPLTVTSAQKNPTAFYLCASRNRDRGKPNYGYTFGSGTRLTVV.

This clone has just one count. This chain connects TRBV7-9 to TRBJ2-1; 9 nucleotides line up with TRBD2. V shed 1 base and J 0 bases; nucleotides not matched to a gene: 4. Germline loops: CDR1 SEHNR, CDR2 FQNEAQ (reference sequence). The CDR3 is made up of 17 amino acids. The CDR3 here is CASSLVGGGASYNEQFF. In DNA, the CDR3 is TGTGCCAGCAGCTTAGTCGGCGGGGGGGCCTCCTACAATGAGCAGTTCTTC.

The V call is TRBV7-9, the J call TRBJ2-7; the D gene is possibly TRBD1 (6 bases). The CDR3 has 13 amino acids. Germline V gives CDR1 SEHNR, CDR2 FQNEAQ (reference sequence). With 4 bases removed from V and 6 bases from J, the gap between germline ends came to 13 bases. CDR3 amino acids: CASSSAGAGEQYF. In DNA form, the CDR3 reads TGTGCCAGCAGCTCGGCAGGGGCCGGCGAGCAGTACTTC.

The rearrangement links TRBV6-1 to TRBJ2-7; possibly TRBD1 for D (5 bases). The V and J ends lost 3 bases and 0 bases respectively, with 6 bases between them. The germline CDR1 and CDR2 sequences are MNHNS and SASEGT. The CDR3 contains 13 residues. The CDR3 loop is CASSEGLSYEQYF. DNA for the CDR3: TGTGCCAGCAGTGAGGGGCTCTCCTACGAGCAGTACTTC.

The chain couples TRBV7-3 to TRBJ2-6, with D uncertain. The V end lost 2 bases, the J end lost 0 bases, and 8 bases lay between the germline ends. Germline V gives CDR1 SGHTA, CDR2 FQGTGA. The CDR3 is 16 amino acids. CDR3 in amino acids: CASSLGRRSGANVLTF. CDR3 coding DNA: TGTGCCAGCAGCTTAGGCAGGCGCTCTGGGGCCAACGTCCTGACTTTC.

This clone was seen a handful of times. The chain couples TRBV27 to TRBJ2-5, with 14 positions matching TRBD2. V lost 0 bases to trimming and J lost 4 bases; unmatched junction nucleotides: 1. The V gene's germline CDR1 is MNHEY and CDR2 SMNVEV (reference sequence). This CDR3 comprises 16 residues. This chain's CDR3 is CASSLSGTSGGETQYF. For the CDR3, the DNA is TGTGCCAGCAGTTTATCGGGGACTAGCGGGGGAGAGACCCAGTACTTC.

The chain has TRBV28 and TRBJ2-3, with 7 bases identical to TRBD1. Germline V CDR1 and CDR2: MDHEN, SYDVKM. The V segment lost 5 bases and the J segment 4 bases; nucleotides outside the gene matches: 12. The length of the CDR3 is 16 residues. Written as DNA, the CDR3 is TGTGCCAGCAGTATCCCAAGACAGGGCGCCTCAGATACGCAGTATTTT. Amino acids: CASSIPRQGASDTQYF.

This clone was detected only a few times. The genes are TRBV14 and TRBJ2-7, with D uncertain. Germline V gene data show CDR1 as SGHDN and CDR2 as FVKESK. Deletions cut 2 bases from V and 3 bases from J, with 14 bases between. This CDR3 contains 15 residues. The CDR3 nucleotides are TGTGCCAGCAGCCAATTCCGGGTTAGCAGCTACGAGCAGTACTTC. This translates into CASSQFRVSSYEQYF.

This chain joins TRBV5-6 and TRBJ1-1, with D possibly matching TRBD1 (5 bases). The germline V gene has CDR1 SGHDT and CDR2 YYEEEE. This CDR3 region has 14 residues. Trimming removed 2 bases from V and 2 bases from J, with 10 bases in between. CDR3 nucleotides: TGTGCCAGCAGCTTCAACAGGCTTAACACTGAAGCTTTCTTT. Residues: CASSFNRLNTEAFF.

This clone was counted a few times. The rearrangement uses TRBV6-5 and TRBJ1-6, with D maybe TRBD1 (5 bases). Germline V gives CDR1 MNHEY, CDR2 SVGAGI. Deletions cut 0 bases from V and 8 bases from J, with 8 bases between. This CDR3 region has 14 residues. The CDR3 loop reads CASSYSTVDSPLHF. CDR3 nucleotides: TGTGCCAGCAGTTACTCGACAGTTGATTCACCCCTCCACTTT.

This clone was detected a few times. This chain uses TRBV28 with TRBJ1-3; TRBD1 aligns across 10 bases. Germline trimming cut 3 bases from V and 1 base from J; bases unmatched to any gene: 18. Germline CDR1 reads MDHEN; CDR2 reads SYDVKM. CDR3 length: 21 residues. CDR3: CASSLEFYWGQGTISGNTIYF. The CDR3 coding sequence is TGTGCCAGCAGTTTGGAATTTTATTGGGGACAGGGGACCATTTCTGGAAACACCATATATTTT.

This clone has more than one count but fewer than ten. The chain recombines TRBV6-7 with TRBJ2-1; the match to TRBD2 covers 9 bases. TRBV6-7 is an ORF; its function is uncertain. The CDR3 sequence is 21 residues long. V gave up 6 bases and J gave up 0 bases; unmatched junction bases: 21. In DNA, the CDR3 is TGTGCCAGCAGATCGGGCCCCCATTCGAGACTAGCGGCAAGCTCCTACAATGAGCAGTTCTTC. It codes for CASRSGPHSRLAASSYNEQFF.

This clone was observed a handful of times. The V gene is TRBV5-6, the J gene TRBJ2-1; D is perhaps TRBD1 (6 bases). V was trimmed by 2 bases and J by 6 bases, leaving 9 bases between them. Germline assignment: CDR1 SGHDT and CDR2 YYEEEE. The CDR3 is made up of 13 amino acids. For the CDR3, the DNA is TGTGCCAGCAGCTTCGGGACAATCAATGAGCAGTTCTTC. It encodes CASSFGTINEQFF.